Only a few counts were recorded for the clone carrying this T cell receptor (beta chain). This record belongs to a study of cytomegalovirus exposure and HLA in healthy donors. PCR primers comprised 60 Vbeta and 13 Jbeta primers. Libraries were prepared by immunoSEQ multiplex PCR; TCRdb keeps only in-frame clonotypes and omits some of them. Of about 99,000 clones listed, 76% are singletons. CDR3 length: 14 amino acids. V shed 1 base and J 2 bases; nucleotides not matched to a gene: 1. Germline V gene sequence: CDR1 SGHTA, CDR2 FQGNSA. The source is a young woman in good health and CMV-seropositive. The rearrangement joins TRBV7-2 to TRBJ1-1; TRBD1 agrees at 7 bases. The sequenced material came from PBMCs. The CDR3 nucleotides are TGTGCCAGCAGCTTAGGACAGGGAAACACTGAAGCTTTCTTT. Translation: CASSLGQGNTEAFF.